This T cell receptor (beta chain) derives from a study of blood T cell repertoires in COVID-19 (dated by TCRdb to 2020 to 2021). As for the study more broadly: The collaborator samples originated in the United States, Italy and Spain and spanned the acute and convalescent phases of COVID-19. The material from the prospective study consisted of cDNA or gDNA derived from T cells, B-cell-depleted T cells, or PBMCs. Subjects who had been exposed to COVID-19, were actively infected with it, or had recovered from it provided the deeply sampled blood TCRbeta repertoires that made up the dataset. The repertoires were made available in a free public database intended to serve as a resource for research on the immune response to SARS-CoV-2. Samples came from the ongoing ImmuneRACE study (first 160 participants) plus 1,254 subjects from 6 global collaborators. Sample metadata almost always included a de-identified subject ID, COVID-19 status, age in years and sex. Where available, HLA class I and class II types were obtained from metadata supplied by the sample provider rather than from assay-based typing.

The research as a whole found: The quantity of clinical and demographic metadata differed by source and by participant and was supplied without curation.

Points on this clone: The target of this receptor is not known. Base qualities were left out, and no much larger clone turns up one base away.

TCRbeta CDR3 regions were amplified from genomic DNA using the immunoSEQ Assay, a bias-controlled multiplex PCR. In the original analysis: Within the assay, amplification of reference gene primers was used to estimate how many nucleated cells each sample contained. To quantify the absolute abundance of each unique TCRbeta CDR3 rearrangement, sequence reads were collapsed and filtered. For each sample, productive Simpson clonality was calculated by taking the square root of Simpson's diversity index across productive rearrangements. What TCRdb holds here is the immuneACCESS table cut down to in-frame rearrangements. Part of the clones is not present; checked against another copy, under half of the missing clones reflect an unresolved V gene, and the others are unexplained. That table is the source of V, J and clone size, and D and trimming were worked out from the DNA. A total of roughly 86,000 clones appear in this sample, approximately 85% of them only once. Under 3.5% of the sample belongs to the ten largest clones.

V lost 11 bases and J lost 6 bases, and the count of bases not matched to a germline gene is 12. Including cysteine and phenylalanine, the CDR3 has 14 amino acids. Only the CDR3 region is kept as DNA, spanning 42 bases read in frame from base 1. CDR1 and CDR2 (ENHRY, SYGVKD) derive from the germline V gene. One collaborating source in Seattle enrolled patients during active infection and followed them longitudinally through the course of disease. Each collaborating institution followed its own protocols to collect whole blood in K2EDTA tubes. For TCRbeta analysis, collaborators shipped samples in one of three forms: frozen whole blood, isolated PBMCs, or DNA extracted from either of those sample types.

The clonotype was recovered from a woman older than 75 with COVID-19, enrolled during active disease. Source material: peripheral blood. Here the chain combines TRBV10-3 and TRBJ2-1; 8 junctional bases match TRBD1. The DNA sequence is as follows: TGTGCCGCCTCTGGACAGGGAAGGCCCAATGAGCAGTTCTTC. Its translation is CAASGQGRPNEQFF.